This T cell receptor beta chain was profiled in a study of Ad26.COV2.S vaccination and SARS-CoV-2 variants. Overall study: The study gave Ad26.COV2.S intramuscularly, once or twice 56 days apart.

Specified treatment: about 20 received Ad26.COV2.S at low or high dose, single or two shots; about 5 received placebo; per-sample allocation not given. Repertoires come from day 63 after the first vaccine or placebo injection. Remarks on this clone: What it binds is unknown.

Study findings and constraints: The TCR breadth and depth analyses may have understated or missed part of the total T cell responses. Spike-specific CD8+ and CD4+ T cell responses reportedly showed substantial breadth after vaccination.

V lost 0 bases and J lost 1, with 12 bases in between. Germline values: CDR1 MNHEY, CDR2 SVGAGI. This CDR3 region has 16 residues. Sequenced by immunoSEQ multiplex PCR; TCRdb stores in-frame clones only, minus some. The sample holds some 340,000 clones; 86% are singletons and the top ten take roughly 1.9%. The material was peripheral blood, obtained in a trial of Ad26.COV2.S vaccine versus placebo. The chain joins TRBV6-5 to TRBJ1-1, with no clear D. This receptor was obtained from a person aged 18-65 years who received the Ad26.COV2.S COVID-19 vaccine or a placebo. The CDR3 sequence is CASSYSGGLANTEAFF. CDR3 sequence (DNA): TGTGCCAGCAGTTACTCGGGTGGCCTGGCGAACACTGAAGCTTTCTTT.